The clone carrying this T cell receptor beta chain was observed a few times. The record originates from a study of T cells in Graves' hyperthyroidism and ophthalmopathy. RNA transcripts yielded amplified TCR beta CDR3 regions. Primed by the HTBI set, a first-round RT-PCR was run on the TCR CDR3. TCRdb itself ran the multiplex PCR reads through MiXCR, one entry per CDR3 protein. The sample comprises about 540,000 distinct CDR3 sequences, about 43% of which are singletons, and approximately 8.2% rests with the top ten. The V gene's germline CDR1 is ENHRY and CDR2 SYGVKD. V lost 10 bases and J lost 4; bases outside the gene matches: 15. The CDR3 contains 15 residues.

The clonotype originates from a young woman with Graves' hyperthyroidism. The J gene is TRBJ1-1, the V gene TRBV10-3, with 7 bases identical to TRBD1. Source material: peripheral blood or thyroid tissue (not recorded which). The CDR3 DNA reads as TGTGCCAGCAGCACAGACAGGGAATATAGCACTGAAGCTTTCTTT. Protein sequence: CASSTDREYSTEAFF.